This T cell receptor (beta chain) came from a study of T cells in localized non-small cell lung cancer. Comment on this clone: What it binds is unknown.

The CDR3 has 15 residues. Trimming took off 0 bases at V and 8 bases at J, with 14 bases between the two ends. Germline CDR1 LGHNA, CDR2 YSLEER. Using immunoSEQ multiplex PCR, the repertoire was profiled, and TCRdb retains in-frame clones only, with some absent. The table lists over 40,000 clones, about nine tenths of them singletons. Study results and limitations: Tumor trailed uninvolved adjacent lung in T cell clonality, which peaked there. Elevated circulating T cell density in blood was associated with longer overall survival. Adjacent lung had a median about 60 of the 100 largest tumor clones.

The sequences come from peripheral blood, collected before any cancer treatment. The clonotype comes from a female donor older than 55 with stage I squamous cell lung carcinoma. The gene calls are TRBV4-3 and TRBJ2-1; D unclear. The CDR3 DNA follows: TGCGCCAGCAGCCAAGATTTTGCCCTTCCGCATGAGCAGTTCTTC. Translation gives CASSQDFALPHEQFF.